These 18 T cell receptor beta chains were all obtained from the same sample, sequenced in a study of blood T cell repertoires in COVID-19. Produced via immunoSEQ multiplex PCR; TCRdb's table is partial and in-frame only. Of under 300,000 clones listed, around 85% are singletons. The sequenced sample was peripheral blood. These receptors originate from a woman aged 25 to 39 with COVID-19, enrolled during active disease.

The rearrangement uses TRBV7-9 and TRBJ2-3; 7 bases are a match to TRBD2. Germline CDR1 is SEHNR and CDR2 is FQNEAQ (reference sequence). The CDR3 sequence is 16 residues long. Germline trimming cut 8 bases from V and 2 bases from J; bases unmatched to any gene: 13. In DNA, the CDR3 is TGTGCCAGCGGGGGAGGGCGGATAGCTTACACAGATACGCAGTATTTT. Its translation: CASGGGRIAYTDTQYF.

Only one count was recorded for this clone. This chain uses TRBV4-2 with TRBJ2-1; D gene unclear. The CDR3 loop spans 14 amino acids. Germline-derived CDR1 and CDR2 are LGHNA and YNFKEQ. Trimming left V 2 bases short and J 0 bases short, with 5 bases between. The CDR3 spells CASSQSGSYNEQFF. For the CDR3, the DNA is TGTGCCAGCAGCCAATCGGGCTCCTACAATGAGCAGTTCTTC.

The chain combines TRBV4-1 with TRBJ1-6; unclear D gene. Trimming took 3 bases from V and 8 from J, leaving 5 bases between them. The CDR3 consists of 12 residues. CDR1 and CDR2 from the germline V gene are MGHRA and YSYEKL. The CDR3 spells CASSHEDSPLHF. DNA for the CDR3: TGCGCCAGCAGCCATGAGGATTCACCCCTCCACTTT.

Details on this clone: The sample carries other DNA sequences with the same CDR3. The CDR3 DNA reads as TGTGCCAGCAGCTTAGCCGGAGCTGGAAACACCATATATTTT. Its protein is CASSLAGAGNTIYF. The V and J genes are TRBV7-9 and TRBJ1-3; the D is unclear. Germline V gene data show CDR1 as SEHNR and CDR2 as FQNEAQ (reference sequence). Trimming stripped 0 bases from V and 2 bases from J, with 5 bases between. The CDR3 sequence is 14 residues long.

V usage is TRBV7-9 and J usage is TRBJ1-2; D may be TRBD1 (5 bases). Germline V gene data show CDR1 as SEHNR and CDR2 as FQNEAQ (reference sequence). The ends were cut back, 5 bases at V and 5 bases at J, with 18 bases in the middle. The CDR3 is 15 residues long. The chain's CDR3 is CASSRRDSEAYGYTF. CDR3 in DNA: TGTGCCAGCAGCCGTCGGGACTCAGAAGCGTATGGCTACACCTTC.

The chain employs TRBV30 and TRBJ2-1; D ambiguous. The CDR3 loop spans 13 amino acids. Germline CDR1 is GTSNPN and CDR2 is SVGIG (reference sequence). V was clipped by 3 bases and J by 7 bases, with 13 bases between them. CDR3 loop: CAWSLEIANEQFF. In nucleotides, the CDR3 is TGTGCCTGGAGCCTAGAAATCGCAAATGAGCAGTTCTTC.

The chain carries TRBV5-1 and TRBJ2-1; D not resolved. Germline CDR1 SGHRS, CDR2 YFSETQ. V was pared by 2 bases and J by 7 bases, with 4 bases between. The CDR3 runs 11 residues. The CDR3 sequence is CASSFSNEQFF. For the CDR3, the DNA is TGCGCCAGCAGCTTTAGTAATGAGCAGTTCTTC.

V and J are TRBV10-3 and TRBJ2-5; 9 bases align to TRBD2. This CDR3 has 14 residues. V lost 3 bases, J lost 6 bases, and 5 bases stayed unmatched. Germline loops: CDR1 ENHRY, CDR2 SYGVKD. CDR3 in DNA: TGTGCCATCAGTGATGGCGGGGGGGTGAAGACCCAGTACTTC. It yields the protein CAISDGGGVKTQYF.

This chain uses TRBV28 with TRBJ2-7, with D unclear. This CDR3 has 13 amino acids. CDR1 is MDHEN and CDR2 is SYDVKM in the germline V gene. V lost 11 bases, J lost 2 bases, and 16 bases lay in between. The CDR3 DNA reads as TGTGCCTCCGCCGATGGTAGCCCCTACGAGCAGTACTTC. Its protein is CASADGSPYEQYF.

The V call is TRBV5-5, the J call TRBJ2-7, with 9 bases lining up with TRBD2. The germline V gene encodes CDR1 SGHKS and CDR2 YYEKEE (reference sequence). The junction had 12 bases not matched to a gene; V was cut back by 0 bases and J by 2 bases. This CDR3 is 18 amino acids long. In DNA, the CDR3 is TGTGCCAGCAGCTTGGGCCTAGATAGCGGGGGACGTACCTACGAGCAGTACTTC. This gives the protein CASSLGLDSGGRTYEQYF.

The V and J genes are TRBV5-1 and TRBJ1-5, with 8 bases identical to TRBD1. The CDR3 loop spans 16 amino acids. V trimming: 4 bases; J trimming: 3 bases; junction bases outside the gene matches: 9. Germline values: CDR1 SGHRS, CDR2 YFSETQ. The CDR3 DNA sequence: TGCGCCAGCAGCCCGGGGACAGGAGGGCCCAATCAGCCCCAGCATTTT. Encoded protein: CASSPGTGGPNQPQHF.

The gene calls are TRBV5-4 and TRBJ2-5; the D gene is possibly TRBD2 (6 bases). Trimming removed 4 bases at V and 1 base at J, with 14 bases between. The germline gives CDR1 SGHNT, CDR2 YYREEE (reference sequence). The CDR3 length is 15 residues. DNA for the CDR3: TGTGCCAGCAGCCCGAGTGGGGGGATCCAAGAGACCCAGTACTTC. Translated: CASSPSGGIQETQYF.

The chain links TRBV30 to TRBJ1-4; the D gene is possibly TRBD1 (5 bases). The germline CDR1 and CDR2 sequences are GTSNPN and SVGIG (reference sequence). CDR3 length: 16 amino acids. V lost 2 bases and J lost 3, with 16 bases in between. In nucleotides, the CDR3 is TGTGCCTGGAGTCCGTGGCAGGGAGGTGCTAATGAAAAACTGTTTTTT. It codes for CAWSPWQGGANEKLFF. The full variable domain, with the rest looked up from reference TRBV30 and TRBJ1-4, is SQTIHQWPATLVQPVGSPLSLECTVEGTSNPNLYWYRQAAGRGLQLLFYSVGIGQISSEVPQNLSASRPQDRQFILSSKKLLLSDSGFYLCAWSPWQGGANEKLFFGSGTQLSVL.

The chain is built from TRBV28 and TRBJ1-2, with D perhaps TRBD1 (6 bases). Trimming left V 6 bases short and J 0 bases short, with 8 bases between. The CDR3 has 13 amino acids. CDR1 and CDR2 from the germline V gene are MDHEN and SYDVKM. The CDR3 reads CASRGTPNYGYTF. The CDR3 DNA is TGTGCCAGCAGGGGGACACCTAACTATGGCTACACCTTC.

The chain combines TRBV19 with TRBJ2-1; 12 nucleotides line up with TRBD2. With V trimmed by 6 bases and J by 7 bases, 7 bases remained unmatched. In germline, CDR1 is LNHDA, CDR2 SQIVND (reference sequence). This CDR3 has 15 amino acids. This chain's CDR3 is CASSTPSGGANEQFF. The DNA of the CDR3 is TGTGCCAGTAGCACTCCTAGCGGGGGGGCGAATGAGCAGTTCTTC. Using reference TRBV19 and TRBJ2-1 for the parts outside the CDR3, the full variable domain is DGGITQSPKYLFRKEGQNVTLSCEQNLNHDAMYWYRQDPGQGLRLIYYSQIVNDFQKGDIAEGYSVSREKKESFPLTVTSAQKNPTAFYLCASSTPSGGANEQFFGPGTRLTVL.

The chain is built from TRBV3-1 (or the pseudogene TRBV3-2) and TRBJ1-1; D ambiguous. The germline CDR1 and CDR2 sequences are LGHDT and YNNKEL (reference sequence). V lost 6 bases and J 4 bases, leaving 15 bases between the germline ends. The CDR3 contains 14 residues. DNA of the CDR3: TGTGCCAGCAGGCCGTACGCGGGCGGCACTGAAGCTTTCTTT. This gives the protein CASRPYAGGTEAFF.

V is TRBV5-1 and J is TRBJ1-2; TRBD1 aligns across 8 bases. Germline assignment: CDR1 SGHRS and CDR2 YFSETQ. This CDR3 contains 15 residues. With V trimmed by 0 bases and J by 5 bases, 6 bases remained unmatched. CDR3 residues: CASSLDGQGGYGYTF. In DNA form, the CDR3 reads TGCGCCAGCAGCTTGGACGGACAGGGCGGGTATGGCTACACCTTC. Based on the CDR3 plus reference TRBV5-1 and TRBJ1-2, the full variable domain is KAGVTQTPRYLIKTRGQQVTLSCSPISGHRSVSWYQQTPGQGLQFLFEYFSETQRNKGNFPGRFSGRQFSNSRSEMNVSTLELGDSALYLCASSLDGQGGYGYTFGSGTRLTVV.

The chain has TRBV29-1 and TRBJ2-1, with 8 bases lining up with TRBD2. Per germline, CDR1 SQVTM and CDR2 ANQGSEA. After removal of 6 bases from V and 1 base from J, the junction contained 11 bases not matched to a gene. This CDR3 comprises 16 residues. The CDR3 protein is CSVTVAGIGSYNEQFF. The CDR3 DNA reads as TGCAGCGTAACGGTAGCGGGGATCGGGTCCTACAATGAGCAGTTCTTC.